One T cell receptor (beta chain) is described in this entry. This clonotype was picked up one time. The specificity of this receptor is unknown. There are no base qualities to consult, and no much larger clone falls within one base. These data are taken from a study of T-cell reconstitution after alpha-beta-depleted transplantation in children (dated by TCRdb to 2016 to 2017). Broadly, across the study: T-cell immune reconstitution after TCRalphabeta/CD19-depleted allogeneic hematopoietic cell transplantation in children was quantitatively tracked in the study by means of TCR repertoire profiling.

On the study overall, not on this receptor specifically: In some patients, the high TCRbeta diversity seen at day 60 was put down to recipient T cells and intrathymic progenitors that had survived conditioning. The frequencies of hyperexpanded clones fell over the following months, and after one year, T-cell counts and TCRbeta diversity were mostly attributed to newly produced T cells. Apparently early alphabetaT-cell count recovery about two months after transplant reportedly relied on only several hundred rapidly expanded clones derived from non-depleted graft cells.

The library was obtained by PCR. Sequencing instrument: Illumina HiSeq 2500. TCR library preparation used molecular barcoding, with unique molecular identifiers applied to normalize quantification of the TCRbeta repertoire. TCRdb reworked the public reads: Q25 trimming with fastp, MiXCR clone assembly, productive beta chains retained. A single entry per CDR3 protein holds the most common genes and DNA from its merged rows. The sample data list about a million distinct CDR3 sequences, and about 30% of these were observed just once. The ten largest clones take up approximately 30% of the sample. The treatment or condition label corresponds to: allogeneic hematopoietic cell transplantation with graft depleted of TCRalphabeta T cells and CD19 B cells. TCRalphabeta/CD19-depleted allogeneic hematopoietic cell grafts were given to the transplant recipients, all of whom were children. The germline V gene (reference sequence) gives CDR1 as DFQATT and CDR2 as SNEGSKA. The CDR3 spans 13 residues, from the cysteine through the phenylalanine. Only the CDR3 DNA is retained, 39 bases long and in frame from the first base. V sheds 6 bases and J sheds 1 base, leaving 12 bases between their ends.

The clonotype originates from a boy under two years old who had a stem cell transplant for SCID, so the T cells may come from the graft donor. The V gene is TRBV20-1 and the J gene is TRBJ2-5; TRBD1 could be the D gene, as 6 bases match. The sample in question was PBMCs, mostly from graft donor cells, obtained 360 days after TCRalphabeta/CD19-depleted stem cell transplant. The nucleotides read TGCAGTGCCCCAGGACAGAGCCAAGAGACCCAGTACTTC. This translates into CSAPGQSQETQYF.